A selection of T cell receptor beta chains follows, all from one sample in a study of blood T cell repertoires in COVID-19. Sequencing was performed with immunoSEQ multiplex PCR; in TCRdb, only in-frame clones are kept and a portion is missing. The sample has approximately 170,000 clones, around 82% seen once; the top ten hold about 2.7%. Input material: peripheral blood. The source is a human donor with acute or convalescent COVID-19. The donor label of this sample is uncertain. The CDR3 runs from the conserved cysteine through the conserved F or W. A D gene is named only where the DNA matches it firmly.

cdr3_aa cdr3_length d_call j_call v_call
CASSYTGVNQPQHF 14 TRBD1 TRBJ1-5 TRBV7-9
CASSYRSPNTGELFF 15 . TRBJ2-2 TRBV6-6
CASSEQGAVGNQPQHF 16 . TRBJ1-5 TRBV6-1
CASSLGRGLEAFF 13 . TRBJ1-1 TRBV11-2
CASRESGQHQPQHF 14 . TRBJ1-5 TRBV6-5
CASSSFSGTGAYEQYF 16 TRBD1 TRBJ2-7 TRBV18
CASGAWAGSNEQFF 14 . TRBJ2-1 TRBV11-2
CASLFLRGQGTKYF 14 TRBD1 TRBJ2-4 TRBV6-5
CASSTDGGASYNEQFF 16 TRBD2 TRBJ2-1 TRBV5-4
CAREGVWQPQHF 12 . TRBJ1-5 TRBV6-5
CASSLDGTTPYNEQFF 16 TRBD2 TRBJ2-1 TRBV5-1
CASRWGQGSEKLFF 14 TRBD1 TRBJ1-4 TRBV6-5
CASSSDRSTNEKLFF 15 TRBD1 TRBJ1-4 TRBV7-9
CASSGQGARGYTF 13 TRBD1 TRBJ1-2 TRBV6-6
CAWNKGLAGGGRDNEQFF 18 TRBD2 TRBJ2-1 TRBV30
CASSINRDTEAFF 13 . TRBJ1-1 TRBV19
CASSASGTGTGELFF 15 TRBD1 TRBJ2-2 TRBV6-4
CASSSPGEQFF 11 . TRBJ2-1 TRBV19
CASSVPGGGFSHEQYF 16 TRBD2 TRBJ2-7 TRBV9
CATGGTSGYQETQYF 15 TRBD2 TRBJ2-5 TRBV2
CASSFPGLAGATDTQYF 17 TRBD2 TRBJ2-3 TRBV5-4
CASSQTSGYTDTQYF 15 TRBD2 TRBJ2-3 TRBV7-3
CASSLFSRGRDYGYTF 16 TRBD1 TRBJ1-2 TRBV27
CASRSDRNGYTF 12 . TRBJ1-2 TRBV12-3/TRBV12-4
CASSSRTAGIYEQYF 15 . TRBJ2-7 TRBV3-1/TRBV3-2
CSASPQGQGGTDTQYF 16 TRBD1 TRBJ2-3 TRBV20-1
CATQRMANEKLFF 13 . TRBJ1-4 TRBV4-1
CASSPLSGSSENIQYF 16 TRBD2 TRBJ2-4 TRBV18
CASRRTGLGEQYF 13 TRBD1 TRBJ2-7 TRBV12-3/TRBV12-4
CAWSRGTGPYGYTF 14 TRBD1 TRBJ1-2 TRBV30
CASGFPPPSGRGDEQFF 17 TRBD2 TRBJ2-1 TRBV12-5
CASSLDREYYEQYF 14 TRBD1 TRBJ2-7 TRBV5-1
CASSARLAGLTDTQYF 16 TRBD2 TRBJ2-3 TRBV19
CASSLAQSYEQYF 13 . TRBJ2-7 TRBV5-4
CASSGLNRNTGNTIYF 16 . TRBJ1-3 TRBV6-1
CASSPAGVVRMGYTF 15 . TRBJ1-2 TRBV27
CASSAWTDPNTEAFF 15 . TRBJ1-1 TRBV9
CASSEGPSYGYTF 13 . TRBJ1-2 TRBV6-1
CASSSTGTGDGYTF 14 TRBD1 TRBJ1-2 TRBV7-8
CASSFRSGGTLALTDTQYF 19 TRBD2 TRBJ2-3 TRBV5-1
CASSPRGQGDTQYF 14 . TRBJ2-3 TRBV3-1/TRBV3-2
CASRGQYYEQYF 12 TRBD1 TRBJ2-7 TRBV6-5
CASSARGSTAGELFF 15 . TRBJ2-2 TRBV19
CASSSGRYAGYTF 13 . TRBJ1-2 TRBV19
CASSEIGQPPGEQYF 15 . TRBJ2-7 TRBV2
CASSWGDRGRTMNTEAFF 18 TRBD1 TRBJ1-1 TRBV5-5
CASSIERRGGDEQFF 15 TRBD2 TRBJ2-1 TRBV19
CASSLGDQPQHF 12 . TRBJ1-5 TRBV7-6
CASSRLQGPYGYTF 14 . TRBJ1-2 TRBV3-1/TRBV3-2
CASSYSMSSRTVDTQYF 17 . TRBJ2-3 TRBV6-2/TRBV6-3
CASTEGTGAWYGYTF 15 TRBD1 TRBJ1-2 TRBV6-5
CASTPGGAGQPQHF 14 . TRBJ1-5 TRBV6-5
CASSLSEGGANVLTF 15 . TRBJ2-6 TRBV5-1
CASGTSRGNGETQYF 15 TRBD2 TRBJ2-5 TRBV25-1
CAWGPGQVSGNTIYF 15 . TRBJ1-3 TRBV30